This TCR beta chain is from a study of blood T cells in healthy people across ages. Notes on the study in general: Changes seen in expanded clonotypes were possibly confounded by donor CMV status left unknown.

Sample-barcoded 5' priming and a J-beta primer mix drove a second PCR of 7 to 11 cycles. The template-switch adaptor, which had 12 random nucleotides, put a tag on each cDNA molecule. Sequencing recovered at least 2.5 million CDR3-containing paired-end reads from each sample. TCRdb passed the 5' RACE reads through MiXCR, listing each CDR3 protein once. The repertoire holds about 1.6 million distinct CDR3 sequences, with 34% as singletons. Per germline, CDR1 MRHNA and CDR2 SNTAGT. V was clipped by 5 bases and J by 0 bases, with 11 bases between them. The CDR3 runs to 15 residues. There are a few counts of this clonotype. Its antigen is not known.

This receptor was obtained from a woman in her twenties or thirties in good health. The sequencing sample was made of blood. The V gene is TRBV6-4, the J gene TRBJ2-1; no definite D call. The CDR3 loop reads CASSWTIFSYNEQFF. In DNA form, the CDR3 reads TGTGCCAGCAGTTGGACCATCTTCTCCTACAATGAGCAGTTCTTC.